Reported below is one T cell receptor beta chain. The antigen is undetermined. The CDR3 totals 15 residues. Germline V gene sequence: CDR1 SGHVS, CDR2 FQNEAQ. V shed 5 bases and J shed 0 bases, with 14 bases lying between them. Researchers ran the PCR with 60 Vbeta and 13 Jbeta primers. Using immunoSEQ multiplex PCR, the repertoire was profiled, and TCRdb retains in-frame clones only, with some absent. Among under 200,000 clones listed, 70% to 80% were seen once. This entry is derived from a study of cytomegalovirus exposure and HLA in healthy donors. General study points: When a later analysis was performed, an Asian-associated ancestry cluster reportedly had fewer N-insertions than the roughly 630-donor mean.

This rearrangement joins TRBV7-8 to TRBJ2-7; D possibly corresponds to TRBD2 (6 bases). The receptor comes from a woman aged 25 to 39 in good health and CMV-seropositive. The specimen was PBMCs. In nucleotides, the CDR3 is TGTGCCAGCAGCCCTCCGGGACTTTCCTCCTACGAGCAGTACTTC. Its translation: CASSPPGLSSYEQYF.